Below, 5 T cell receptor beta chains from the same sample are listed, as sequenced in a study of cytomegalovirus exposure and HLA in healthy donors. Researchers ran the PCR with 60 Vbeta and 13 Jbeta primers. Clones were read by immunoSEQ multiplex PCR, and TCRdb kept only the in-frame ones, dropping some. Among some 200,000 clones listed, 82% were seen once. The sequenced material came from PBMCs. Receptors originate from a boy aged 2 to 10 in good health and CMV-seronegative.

The CDR3 loop is CAIRRQGDTEAFF. The CDR3 DNA reads TGTGCCATCAGAAGACAGGGTGACACTGAAGCTTTCTTT. V and J are TRBV10-3 and TRBJ1-1, with 7 bases that match TRBD1. The germline gives CDR1 ENHRY, CDR2 SYGVKD. This CDR3 is built from 13 residues. With V trimmed by 6 bases and J by 3 bases, 4 bases remained unmatched.

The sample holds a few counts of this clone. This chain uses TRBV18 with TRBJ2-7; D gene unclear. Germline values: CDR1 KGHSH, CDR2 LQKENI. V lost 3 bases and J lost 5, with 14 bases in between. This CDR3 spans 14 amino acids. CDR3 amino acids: CASSPIDISHEQYF. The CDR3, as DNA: TGTGCCAGCTCACCGATTGACATTTCTCACGAGCAGTACTTC.

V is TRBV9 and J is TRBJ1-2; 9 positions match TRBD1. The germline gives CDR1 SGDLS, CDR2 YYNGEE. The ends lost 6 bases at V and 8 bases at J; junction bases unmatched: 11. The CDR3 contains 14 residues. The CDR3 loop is CASMSSTGGEGYTF. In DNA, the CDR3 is TGTGCCAGCATGTCCTCGACAGGGGGAGAGGGCTACACCTTC.

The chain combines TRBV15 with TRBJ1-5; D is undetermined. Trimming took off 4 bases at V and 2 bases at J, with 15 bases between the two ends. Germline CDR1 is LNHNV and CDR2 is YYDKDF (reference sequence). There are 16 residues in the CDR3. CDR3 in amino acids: CATSTLLLSGNQPQHF. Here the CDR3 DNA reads TGTGCCACCAGCACCCTCTTACTCAGCGGCAATCAGCCCCAGCATTTT.

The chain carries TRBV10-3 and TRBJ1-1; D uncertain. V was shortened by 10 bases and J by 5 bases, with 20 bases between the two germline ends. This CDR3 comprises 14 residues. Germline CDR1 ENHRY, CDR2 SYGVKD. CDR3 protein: CATSSRLDNTEAFF. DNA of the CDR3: TGTGCCACTAGTAGTAGGTTAGATAATACTGAAGCTTTCTTT.